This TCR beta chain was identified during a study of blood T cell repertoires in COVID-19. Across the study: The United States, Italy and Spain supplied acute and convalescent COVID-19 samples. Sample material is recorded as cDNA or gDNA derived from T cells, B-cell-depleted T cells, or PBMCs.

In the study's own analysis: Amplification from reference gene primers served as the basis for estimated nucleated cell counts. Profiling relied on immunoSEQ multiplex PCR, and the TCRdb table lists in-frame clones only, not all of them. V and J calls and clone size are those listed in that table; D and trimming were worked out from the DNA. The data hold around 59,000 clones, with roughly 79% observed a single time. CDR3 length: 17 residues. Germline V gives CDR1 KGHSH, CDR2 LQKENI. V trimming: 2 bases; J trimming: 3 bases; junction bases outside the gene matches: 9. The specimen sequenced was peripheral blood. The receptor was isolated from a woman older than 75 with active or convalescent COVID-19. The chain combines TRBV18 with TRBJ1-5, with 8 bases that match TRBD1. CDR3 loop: CASSPKSGTGANQPQHF. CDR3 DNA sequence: TGTGCCAGCTCACCAAAGTCCGGGACAGGCGCCAATCAGCCCCAGCATTTT.